The 6 T cell receptor beta chains in this list originate from one sample, sequenced in a study of glioma-infiltrating T cells. Using RNA template, CDR3s of TCR alpha and beta were amplified with iRepertoire arm-PCR. TCRdb redid the calling of the multiplex PCR reads with MiXCR, one entry per CDR3 protein. The table shows 300,000 to 400,000 distinct CDR3 sequences, with about 40% occurring only once. The sequenced material came from glioma tissue, nonneoplastic brain tissue, or PBMCs (not recorded which). Receptor source: a human donor with low-grade glioma or glioblastoma, undergoing nonglioma brain surgery, or in good health (not recorded which).

For this clonotype: The conserved closing phenylalanine or tryptophan is absent in this CDR3, likely reflecting a read error. The rearrangement uses TRBV20-1 and TRBJ1-2, with D uncertain. CDR1 DFQATT and CDR2 SNEGSKA come from the germline V gene (reference sequence). The CDR3 contains 13 residues. The CDR3 region is CSAGLQFRYGYTV. DNA for the CDR3: TGCAGCGCTGGATTACAGTTCCGCTATGGCTACACCGTC.

This clonotype was observed many times. V and J are TRBV6-2 or TRBV6-3 and TRBJ1-5; no reliable D call. V lost 6 bases to trimming and J lost 1 base, with 13 bases between them. Germline V gene data show CDR1 as MNHEY and CDR2 as SVGEGT. The CDR3 is made up of 15 amino acids. CDR3 DNA: TGTGCCAGCAGGAACCGGGTCCCCAGCAATCAGCCCCAGCATTTT. This codes for CASRNRVPSNQPQHF.

There are many counts of this clonotype. The gene calls are TRBV27 and TRBJ2-5; TRBD2 matches 8 bases. This CDR3 is 15 amino acids long. Germline V gene lookup returns CDR1 MNHEY and CDR2 SMNVEV (reference sequence). Unmatched junction bases numbered 10, after V lost 5 bases and J lost 5 bases. This CDR3 is CASSPRGLVEETQYF. Here the CDR3 DNA reads TGTGCCAGCAGTCCCAGGGGACTAGTGGAGGAGACCCAGTACTTC.

This clonotype showed up just a few times. The V and J genes are TRBV20-1 and TRBJ2-7; either TRBD1 or TRBD2 may fit D (5 bases each). V was pared by 3 bases and J by 2 bases, with 17 bases between. This CDR3 is built from 15 residues. Germline V gene lookup returns CDR1 DFQATT and CDR2 SNEGSKA (reference sequence). The DNA of the CDR3 is TGCAGTGCTAGTATCCCCGGGACGTACCCCTACGAGCAGTACTTC. Translation: CSASIPGTYPYEQYF.

Ten or more counts support this clonotype. The chain employs TRBV28 and TRBJ1-1, with D tentatively TRBD1 (5 bases). The V end was cut by 0 bases, the J end by 8 bases, with 10 bases between. In germline, CDR1 is MDHEN, CDR2 SYDVKM. The CDR3 totals 13 residues. The CDR3: CASSLWDTGEAFF. Here the CDR3 DNA reads TGTGCCAGCAGTTTATGGGACACGGGCGAAGCTTTCTTT.

In its sample, this clonotype was seen many times. In DNA, the CDR3 is TGTGCCAGCAGTTTACGCTTAGGCACAGATACGCAGTATTTT. Amino acid sequence: CASSLRLGTDTQYF. The chain couples TRBV27 to TRBJ2-3; D gene unclear. This CDR3 comprises 14 residues. In germline, CDR1 is MNHEY, CDR2 SMNVEV (reference sequence). Trimming took off 2 bases at V and 1 base at J, with 7 bases between the two ends.